The 8 T cell receptor beta chains below were found in one sample sequenced in a study of cytomegalovirus exposure and HLA in healthy donors. PCR primers comprised 60 Vbeta and 13 Jbeta primers. The repertoire was sequenced with immunoSEQ multiplex PCR; TCRdb's copy has only in-frame clones and lacks some. The sample has some 130,000 clones; about four fifths are singletons. Sequenced: PBMCs. Receptor source: a man aged 25-45 years in good health.

The chain recombines TRBV2 with TRBJ2-1; TRBD2 matches 15 bases. This CDR3 comprises 19 residues. The J segment lost 7 bases and the V segment lost 1 base, leaving 11 bases of the junction unmatched. Germline V CDR1 and CDR2: SNHLY, FYNNEI. CDR3 in amino acids: CASSEVKGLAGGGGNEQFF. For the CDR3, the DNA is TGTGCCAGCAGTGAAGTTAAGGGACTAGCGGGAGGCGGCGGAAATGAGCAGTTCTTC.

The gene calls are TRBV27 and TRBJ2-3; 12 bases align to TRBD2. The CDR3 has 17 amino acids. V shed 2 bases and J 3 bases; nucleotides not matched to a gene: 6. Germline loops: CDR1 MNHEY, CDR2 SMNVEV (reference sequence). The CDR3 DNA sequence: TGTGCCAGCAGTTTAGGCAGCCTAGCGGGAGGGACAGATACGCAGTATTTT. It encodes CASSLGSLAGGTDTQYF.

The table lists this clone with a few counts. This chain links TRBV14 with TRBJ2-7; TRBD1 agrees at 8 bases. The germline V gene encodes CDR1 SGHDN and CDR2 FVKESK. The CDR3 runs 15 residues. V dropped 5 bases and J dropped 5; count of bases not matched to a gene: 11. The CDR3 coding sequence is TGTGCCAGCAGCACCCGCAGGGGGCTTAGCCACGAGCAGTACTTC. Its translation: CASSTRRGLSHEQYF.

The chain links TRBV28 to TRBJ2-5; D perhaps matches TRBD2 (7 bases). This CDR3 contains 13 residues. The V end lost 6 bases, the J end lost 3 bases, and 11 bases lay between the germline ends. The V gene's germline CDR1 is MDHEN and CDR2 SYDVKM. The CDR3 loop is CASSEGGEETQYF. DNA for the CDR3: TGTGCCAGCAGCGAGGGGGGGGAAGAGACCCAGTACTTC.

This chain links TRBV11-3 with TRBJ2-2; maybe TRBD1 (5 bases). Germline CDR1 and CDR2: SGHNT and YENEEA. The CDR3 sequence is 14 residues long. Trimming took off 5 bases at V and 0 bases at J, with 7 bases between the two ends. In DNA, the CDR3 is TGTGCCAGCAGCGACAGCGCGAACACCGGGGAGCTGTTTTTT. Its protein is CASSDSANTGELFF. Based on the CDR3 plus reference TRBV11-3 and TRBJ2-2, the full variable domain is EAGVVQSPRYKIIEKKQPVAFWCNPISGHNTLYWYLQNLGQGPELLIRYENEEAVDDSQLPKDRFSAERLKGVDSTLKIQPAELGDSAVYLCASSDSANTGELFFGEGSRLTVL.

The chain combines TRBV29-1 with TRBJ1-5; D is unclear. This CDR3 is 13 amino acids long. The V end was cut by 6 bases, the J end by 5 bases, with 14 bases between. In germline, CDR1 is SQVTM, CDR2 ANQGSEA. The CDR3 reads CSVGEGRDQPQHF. CDR3 nucleotide sequence: TGCAGCGTCGGCGAGGGCCGGGATCAGCCCCAGCATTTT. The full variable domain, rest sourced from reference TRBV29-1 and TRBJ1-5, is SAVISQKPSRDICQRGTSLTIQCQVDSQVTMMFWYRQQPGQSLTLIATANQGSEATYESGFVIDKFPISRPNLTFSTLTVSNMSPEDSSIYLCSVGEGRDQPQHFGDGTRLSIL.

This clone was counted a few times. Germline is not matched at one junction end, which may reflect a read error. The rearrangement links TRBV13 to TRBJ2-3; 9 bases are shared with TRBD2. CDR1 PRHDT and CDR2 FYEKMQ come from the germline V gene (reference sequence). This CDR3 comprises 15 residues. CDR3 in DNA: TGTGCCAGCACCTTACCTAGCGGGACTCACGGTACGCAGTATTTT. Encoded protein: CASTLPSGTHGTQYF.

J is TRBJ2-5 and V is TRBV9, with 10 bases matching TRBD2. V lost 0 bases to trimming and J lost 5 bases; unmatched junction nucleotides: 4. The CDR3 loop spans 15 amino acids. Germline V gene data show CDR1 as SGDLS and CDR2 as YYNGEE. The CDR3 DNA sequence: TGTGCCAGCAGCGTAGAGGCTAGCGGGAGTGAGACCCAGTACTTC. It translates to CASSVEASGSETQYF. Using reference TRBV9 and TRBJ2-5 for the parts outside the CDR3, the full variable domain is DSGVTQTPKHLITATGQRVTLRCSPRSGDLSVYWYQQSLDQGLQFLIQYYNGEERAKGNILERFSAQQFPDLHSELNLSSLELGDSALYFCASSVEASGSETQYFGPGTRLLVL.